The subject of this entry is one T cell receptor beta chain. Its cognate antigen has yet to be identified. The input lacks base qualities; no much larger clone sits a single base away. V and J are truncated by 0 bases and 7 bases respectively, leaving an intervening sequence of 16 bases. The CDR3 sequence holds 14 residues, the cysteine and phenylalanine included. Only CDR3 DNA remains: 42 bases, in frame from the first base. CDR1 and CDR2 were assigned from the germline V gene (reference sequence) as DFQATT and SNEGSKA. The receptor library was made with PCR. TCR sequencing of DNA from cultured CD4+ T cells used the Oncomine TCR Beta short-read assay at the Johns Hopkins FTIC core. The QIAamp micro DNA kit was used to extract genomic DNA from the cultured CD4+ T cells. Oncomine TCR Beta libraries from cultured CD4+ T cells were pooled with unique dual indexes and sequenced on an Illumina iSeq 100. The authors processed their data as follows. Non-productive sequences were filtered out, and CDR3s that did not start with C, did not end with F or W, or were shorter than 7 amino acids were discarded. The MANAFEST web application was used to identify antigen-specific clonotypes by comparing peptide-stimulated wells against reference wells and other culture wells. Positive clones required FDR below 0.05, an odds ratio above 5, and productive frequency above 0.1% in at least two of three replicate wells. Cross-reactive clonotypes were defined as significantly expanded in both SARS-CoV-2 spike wells and at least one common cold coronavirus spike condition. Levenshtein distances (stringdist) and unrooted phylogenetic trees (ape) in R version 3.6.1 were used to assess CDR3 homology. Using fastp trimming at Q25 and MiXCR clonotype assembly, TCRdb reanalyzed the public sequencing data and kept in-frame beta chains. Rows with a matching CDR3 protein are joined into one entry that keeps the most common DNA and genes. V and J calls and clone size were set by TCRdb, not the authors. The sample contains more than 6,000 distinct CDR3 sequences, approximately 71% of them found a single time. More than 40% of the sample goes to the ten largest clones.

This sample was taken from a study of vaccination and CD4 T cells after COVID-19 (dated by TCRdb to 2021 to 2024). For context, the study as a whole: Every convalescent patient had a positive nasal swab PCR test for SARS-CoV-2, with mild disease in several patients and severe disease in one. Six males and four females were included in the convalescent cohort, with two Hispanic individuals, seven Caucasians, two Asians and one multiracial person represented. Two doses of either the Pfizer-BioNTech BNT162b2 vaccine (n=8) or the Moderna mRNA-1273 vaccine (n=2) were administered to participants. Post-COVID blood samples were collected from convalescent patients a median of around 100 days after diagnosis, with a range of roughly 35 to 170 days. Post-vaccine blood samples were collected a median of around 70 days after the second vaccine dose, ranging from roughly 13 to 241 days. The cultures were stimulated with overlapping spike peptide pools from SARS-CoV-2 and from the common cold coronaviruses HCoV-NL63, HCoV-OC43 and HCoV-229E. In control cultures, a CEFX viral epitope pool was used as positive control, an HIV-1 Nef peptide pool was used as negative control, or no peptide was added. In around 9 COVID-19 convalescent patients and a few infection-naive healthy vaccine recipients, researchers compared the spike-specific CD4+ TCR repertoire from before mRNA vaccination with the repertoire from after. What the authors observed across the whole study: Although the median number of SARS-CoV-2-reactive clonotypes went up from roughly 19 after infection to roughly 40 after vaccination, the increase was not significant. Among convalescent patients, a median roughly 84% of the SARS-CoV-2-reactive clones seen after vaccination appeared only after vaccination, which suggests priming specific to the vaccine. The number of convalescent patients in the study was relatively small, and the study did not examine early timepoints following natural infection. Of the vaccine-specific clones found in convalescent patients, nearly all (304 of 307) were mono-reactive for SARS-CoV-2 spike instead of being cross-reactive with common cold coronaviruses.

The treatment or condition label, read with the paper, signifies: roughly 10-day PBMC culture with coronavirus spike peptide pools or control peptides (ViraFEST assay). The ViraFEST assay was used in the study, in which antigen-specific T cells were expanded with peptide pools and expanded clonotypes were subsequently identified by TCR sequencing. Positive SARS-CoV-2 PCR tests in the convalescent patients dated from March to December 2020, before Alpha, Beta and Delta variants emerged in the United States. PBMCs were cultured at about 2 million per well in IMDM supplemented with roughly 5% human AB serum and 9 to 10 IU/ml IL-2, with 9.5 to 10 ug/ml peptide pools added. Half of the culture medium was replaced with fresh IL-2-containing medium on days 3 and 7. After approximately 11 days of culture, CD4+ T cells were isolated by negative selection with the EasySep CD4+ T cell isolation kit. PBMCs were separated from whole blood using Ficoll-Paque Plus gradient centrifugation and then either used fresh or cryopreserved at -140C. In general, triplicate wells were set up for every culture condition.

The rearrangement joined TRBV20-1 to TRBJ2-7; TRBD2 is a weak D gene call, 8 bases matching. Specimen: CD4+ T cells from blood, cultured in vitro. The receptor was isolated from a human donor who had recovered from COVID-19. Read as DNA, the sequence is TGCAGTGCTAGAGATGGCAGGGGGACTAGTGAGCAGTACTTC. Its translation reads: CSARDGRGTSEQYF.